This note documents a single TCR beta chain sequence. The junction departs from germline at one end; a sequencing error may be responsible. These data come from a study of blood T cell repertoires in COVID-19. Study-level information: The cDNA or gDNA used as material had been derived from T cells, B-cell-depleted T cells, or PBMCs.

The repertoire was sequenced with immunoSEQ multiplex PCR; TCRdb's copy has only in-frame clones and lacks some. Among about 360,000 clones listed, approximately 89% were seen once. Participants reported their clinical history, and cohort assignment relied on those reports. The CDR3 is 10 residues long. Sequencing input: PBMCs or T cells enriched from blood (not recorded which). The V call is TRBV5-3, the J call TRBJ1-2, with 7 bases matching TRBD1. TRBV5-3 carries the ORF label, with uncertain function. The sequence came from a middle-aged man in a cohort exposed to, infected with or recovered from COVID-19 (not recorded which). The CDR3 coding sequence is TGTGCCAGACCCGGGACAGCAATTTCCTTC. Residues: CARPGTAISF.